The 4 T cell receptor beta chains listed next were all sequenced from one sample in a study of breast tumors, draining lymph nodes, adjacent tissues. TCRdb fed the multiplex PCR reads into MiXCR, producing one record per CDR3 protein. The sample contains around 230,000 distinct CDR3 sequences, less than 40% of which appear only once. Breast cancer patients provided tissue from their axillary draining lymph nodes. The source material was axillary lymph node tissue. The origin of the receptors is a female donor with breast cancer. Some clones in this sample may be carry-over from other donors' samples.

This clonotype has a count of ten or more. The CDR3 loop reads CSARAGAKNNSPLHF. The CDR3 DNA follows: TGCAGTGCTAGAGCGGGGGCGAAAAATAATTCACCCCTCCACTTT. The J gene is TRBJ1-6, the V gene TRBV20-1; a possible D gene is TRBD1 (6 bases). CDR3 length equals 15 residues. CDR1 is DFQATT, CDR2 SNEGSKA, per germline (reference sequence). V was clipped by 1 base and J by 5 bases, with 12 bases between them.

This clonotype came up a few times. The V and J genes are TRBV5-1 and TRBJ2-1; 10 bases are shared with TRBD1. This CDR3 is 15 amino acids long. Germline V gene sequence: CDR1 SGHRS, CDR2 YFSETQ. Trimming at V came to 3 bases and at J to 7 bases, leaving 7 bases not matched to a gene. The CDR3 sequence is CASSYLWTGGNEQFF. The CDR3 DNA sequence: TGCGCCAGCAGCTACCTATGGACAGGGGGTAATGAGCAGTTCTTC.

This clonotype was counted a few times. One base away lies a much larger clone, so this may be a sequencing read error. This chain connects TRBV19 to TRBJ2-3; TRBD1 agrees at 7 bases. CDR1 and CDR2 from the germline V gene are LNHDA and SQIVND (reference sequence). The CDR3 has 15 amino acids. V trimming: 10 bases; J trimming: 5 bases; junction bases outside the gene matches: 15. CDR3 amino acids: CATRPTDRAVDTQYF. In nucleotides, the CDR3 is TGTGCCACCCGTCCCACCGACAGGGCGGTAGATACGCAGTATTTT.

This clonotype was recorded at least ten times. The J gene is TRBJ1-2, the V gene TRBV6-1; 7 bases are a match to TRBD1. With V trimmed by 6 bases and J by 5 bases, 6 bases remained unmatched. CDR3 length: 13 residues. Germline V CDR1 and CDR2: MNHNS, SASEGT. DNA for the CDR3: TGTGCCAGCAGAGAACAGGGGCGGTATGGCTACACCTTC. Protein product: CASREQGRYGYTF.